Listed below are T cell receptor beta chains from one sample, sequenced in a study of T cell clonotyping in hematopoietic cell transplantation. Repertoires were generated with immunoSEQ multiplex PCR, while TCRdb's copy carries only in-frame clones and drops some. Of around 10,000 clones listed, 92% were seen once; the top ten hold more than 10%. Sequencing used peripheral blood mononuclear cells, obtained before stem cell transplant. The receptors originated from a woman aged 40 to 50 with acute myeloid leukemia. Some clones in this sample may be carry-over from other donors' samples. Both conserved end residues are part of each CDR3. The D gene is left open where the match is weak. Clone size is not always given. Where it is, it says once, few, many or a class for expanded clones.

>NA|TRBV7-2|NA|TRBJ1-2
TGTGCCAGCAGCTTACAGGCTCGGCGTAGCTATGGCTACACCTTC
CASSLQARRSYGYTF
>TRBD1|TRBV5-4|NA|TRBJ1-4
TGTGCCAGCAGCCCTGGACAGGCAACAACTAATGAAAAACTGTTTTTT
CASSPGQATTNEKLFF
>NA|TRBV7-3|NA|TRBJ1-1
TGTGCCAGCAGCTCCGTGTTAACAGGGAGAGGGAAGGACACTGAAGCTTTCTTT
CASSSVLTGRGKDTEAFF
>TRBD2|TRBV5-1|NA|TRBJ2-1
TGCGCCAGCAGCTTGGGAGCGGGAGTCTACAATGAGCAGTTCTTC
CASSLGAGVYNEQFF
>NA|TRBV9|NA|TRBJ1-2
TGTGCCAGCAGCGTCGACCGGGACCCTACTAAGACCTTC
CASSVDRDPTKTF
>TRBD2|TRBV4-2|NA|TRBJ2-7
TGTGCCAGCAGCCGACCACACATAACTAGCGGGATCTCCTACGAGCAGTACTTC
CASSRPHITSGISYEQYF
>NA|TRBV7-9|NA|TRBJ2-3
TGTGCCAGCAGCTTAAAATCAGATACGCAGTATTTT
CASSLKSDTQYF
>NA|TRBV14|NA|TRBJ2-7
TGTGCCAGCAGCCAAGATGTTCACTACGAGCAGTACTTC
CASSQDVHYEQYF
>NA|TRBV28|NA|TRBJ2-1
TGTGCCAGCAATGACGGGGGCTGGGACCACAATGAGCAGTTCTTC
CASNDGGWDHNEQFF
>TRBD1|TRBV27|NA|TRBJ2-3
TGTGCCAGCAGTCTACGGACAGGGGGGGATACGCAGTATTTT
CASSLRTGGDTQYF
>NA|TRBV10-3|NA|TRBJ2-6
TGTGCCATCAGTGAGTCGGCTAGGTACAACGTCCTGACTTTC
CAISESARYNVLTF
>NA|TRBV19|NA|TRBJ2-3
TGTGCCAGTAGTATTAGGGGGGATACGCAGTATTTT
CASSIRGDTQYF
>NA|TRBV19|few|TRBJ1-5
TGTGCCAGTAGTCTCGAGGCCAGCTATAGCAATCAGCCCCAGCATTTT
CASSLEASYSNQPQHF
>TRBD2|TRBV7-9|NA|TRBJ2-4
TGTGCCAGCAGCCCAGACGGAACTAGCGGGAGCAACATTCAGTACTTC
CASSPDGTSGSNIQYF
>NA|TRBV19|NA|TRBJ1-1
TGTGCCACGGGGTCTGCGGGGGTGGTCGCTGAAGCTTTCTTT
CATGSAGVVAEAFF
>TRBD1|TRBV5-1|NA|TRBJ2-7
TGCGCCAGCAGCTCCCGACAGGGTATTGACGAGCAGTACTTC
CASSSRQGIDEQYF
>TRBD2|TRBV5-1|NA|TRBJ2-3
TGCGCCAGCTACTCGACTAGCGGGAGGGCCTCAGATACGCAGTATTTT
CASYSTSGRASDTQYF
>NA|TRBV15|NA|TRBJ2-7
TGTGCCACCAGCAGAGGGGCTACTAGCTCCTACGAGCAGTACTTC
CATSRGATSSYEQYF
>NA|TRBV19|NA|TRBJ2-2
TGTGCCAGTAAGAAGGAGGGTCTCTCCACCGGGGAGCTGTTTTTT
CASKKEGLSTGELFF
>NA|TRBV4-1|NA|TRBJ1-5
TGCGCCAGCAGCCAAGAAGGGTGGGACAGCAATCAGCCCCAGCATTTT
CASSQEGWDSNQPQHF
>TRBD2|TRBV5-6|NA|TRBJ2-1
TGTGCCAGCAGCTTGCTTAGCGGGAGCTTTGATGAGCAGTTCTTC
CASSLLSGSFDEQFF
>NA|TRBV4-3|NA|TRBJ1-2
TGCGCCAGCAGCCAGGACGGCAGCACGGGTGGCTACACCTTC
CASSQDGSTGGYTF
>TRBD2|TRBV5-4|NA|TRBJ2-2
TGTGCCAGCAGCTTGGTTGCGGGAGTCACCGGGGAGCTGTTTTTT
CASSLVAGVTGELFF
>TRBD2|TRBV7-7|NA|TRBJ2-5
TGTGCCAGCAGCCTTAGCGGGAGTGGGGTCGGGTCCCAAGAGACCCAGTACTTC
CASSLSGSGVGSQETQYF
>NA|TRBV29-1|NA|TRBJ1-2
TGCAGCGTCGAAGGTTCTAACTATGGCTACACCTTC
CSVEGSNYGYTF
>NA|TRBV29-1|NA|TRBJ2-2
TGCAGCGTTGAAGTTCCGGGGGGCGGTAACACCGGGGAGCTGTTTTTT
CSVEVPGGGNTGELFF
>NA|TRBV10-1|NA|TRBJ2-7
TGCGCCAGCAGTGACCTTTCCGAGCAGTACTTC
CASSDLSEQYF
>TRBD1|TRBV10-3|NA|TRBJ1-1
TGTGCCATCAGTGAGGGGTTGAACAGGGGAACCACTGAAGCTTTCTTT
CAISEGLNRGTTEAFF
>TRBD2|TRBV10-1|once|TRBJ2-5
TGCGCCAGCAGTGAGTCGACTAGCGGGAGGGCCTTAAGAGAGACCCAGTACTTC
CASSESTSGRALRETQYF
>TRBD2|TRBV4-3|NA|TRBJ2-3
TGCGCCAGCAGCCAAGGGTATTATAATGGCGGGAGGGCCAGGGGAGATACGCAGTATTTT
CASSQGYYNGGRARGDTQYF
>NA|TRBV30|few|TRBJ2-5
TGTGCCTGGAGCGCCGGGGTTGGGGAGACCCAGTACTTC
CAWSAGVGETQYF
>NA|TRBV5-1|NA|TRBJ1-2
TGCGCCAGCAGCACAGAGACTCCGACGTTCTATGGCTACACCTTC
CASSTETPTFYGYTF
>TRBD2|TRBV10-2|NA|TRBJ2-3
TGCGCCAGCAGTGTGGCGGGAGACGGCACAGATACGCAGTATTTT
CASSVAGDGTDTQYF
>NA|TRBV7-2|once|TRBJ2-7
TGTGCCTCCTCAGGTCGGTCCTACGAGCAGTACTTC
CASSGRSYEQYF
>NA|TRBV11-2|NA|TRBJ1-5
TGTGCCAGCAGCTTAGGGGGCGGGGGACAGCCCCAGCATTTT
CASSLGGGGQPQHF
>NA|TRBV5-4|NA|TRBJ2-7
TGTGCCAGCAGCTCGGCGAGGGAGCAGTACTTC
CASSSAREQYF
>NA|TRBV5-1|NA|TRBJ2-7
TGCGCCAGCAGCGCGACAATAGCGGCAGGGTCCTACGAGCAGTACTTC
CASSATIAAGSYEQYF
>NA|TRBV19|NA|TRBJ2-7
TGTGCCAGTAGTCCAGGATCCCTGATCGAGCAGTACTTC
CASSPGSLIEQYF
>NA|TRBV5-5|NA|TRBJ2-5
TGTGCCAGCAGCCGGGTGCAAGAGACCCAGTACTTC
CASSRVQETQYF
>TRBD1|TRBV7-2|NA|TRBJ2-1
TGTGCCAGCAGCTTAGGTGTAGGGACAGGGGGCAATGAGCAGTTCTTC
CASSLGVGTGGNEQFF
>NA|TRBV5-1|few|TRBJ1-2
TGCGCCAGCGCTGGGGGGTCAGACTATGGCTACACCTTC
CASAGGSDYGYTF
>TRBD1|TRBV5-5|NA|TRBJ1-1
TGTGCCAGCAGCTTGGGGGCACAGGGGGCACTGGGTTTCTTT
CASSLGAQGALGFF
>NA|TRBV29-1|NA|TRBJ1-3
TGCAGCGTTGAGGGGCCCGGGGGCTCTGGAAACACCATATATTTT
CSVEGPGGSGNTIYF
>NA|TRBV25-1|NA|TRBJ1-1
TGTGCCAGCAGTGAATACGAGGGGTCCACGAACACTGAAGCTTTCTTT
CASSEYEGSTNTEAFF
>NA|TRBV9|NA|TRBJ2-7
TGTGCCAGCAGCGTAACCCCAGGAGGGGGAGCGCTCTACGAGCAGTACTTC
CASSVTPGGGALYEQYF
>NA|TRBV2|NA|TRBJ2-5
TGTGCCAGCAGTCATCCGGGAAGCCAAGAGACCCAGTACTTC
CASSHPGSQETQYF